This TCR beta chain was sequenced during a study of cytomegalovirus exposure and HLA in healthy donors. Overall study findings and caveats: A missense DCLRE1C variant was associated with V- and J-gene trimming of TCR beta chains in a later analysis, and an independent cohort replicated the association.

To note about this clone: Its matching antigen is unknown.

Unmatched junction bases numbered 4, after V lost 5 bases and J lost 3 bases. The CDR3 contains 13 residues. Germline assignment: CDR1 MNHEY and CDR2 SMNVEV (reference sequence). The PCR made use of 60 Vbeta and 13 Jbeta primers. Assay: immunoSEQ multiplex PCR; the TCRdb copy retains only in-frame clones and omits some. With more than 90,000 clones in the sample, the ten largest clones hold about 4%. The chain carries TRBV27 and TRBJ2-7; TRBD1 matches at 7 bases. This TCR was recovered from a man aged 25 to 40 in good health and CMV-seronegative. The material sequenced was PBMCs. The CDR3 is CASSPRTGYEQYF. DNA for the CDR3: TGTGCCAGCAGTCCTAGGACAGGCTACGAGCAGTACTTC.